This TCR beta chain is from a study of T cell repertoires in cytomegalovirus infection. Findings and caveats of the study: Of the TCR beta families, the public ones yielded a cumulative frequency that identified carriers of CMV plus the relevant HLA.

CDR3 length: 16 amino acids. Germline-derived CDR1 and CDR2 are SGHTA and FQGNSA. The V gene end was trimmed by 5 bases and the J gene end by 5 bases; junction bases not matched to a gene: 14. Many counts were recorded for this clonotype. Its antigen remains unidentified. One entry per CDR3 protein, called by TCRdb with MiXCR from the reads. The table records about 920,000 distinct CDR3 sequences, about a third of them present only once. The chain links TRBV7-2 to TRBJ2-5, with 7 nucleotides matching TRBD1. The specimen comprised cultured CD8+ T cells from PBMCs, sampled from culture after CMV antigen stimulation. The source of this sequence is a human donor in good health (CMV status not recorded). Some clones in this sample may be carry-over from other donors' samples. In nucleotides, the CDR3 is TGTGCCAGCAGCATCAGGACAGGAGTCCCTTCGGAGACCCAGTACTTC. Protein sequence: CASSIRTGVPSETQYF.